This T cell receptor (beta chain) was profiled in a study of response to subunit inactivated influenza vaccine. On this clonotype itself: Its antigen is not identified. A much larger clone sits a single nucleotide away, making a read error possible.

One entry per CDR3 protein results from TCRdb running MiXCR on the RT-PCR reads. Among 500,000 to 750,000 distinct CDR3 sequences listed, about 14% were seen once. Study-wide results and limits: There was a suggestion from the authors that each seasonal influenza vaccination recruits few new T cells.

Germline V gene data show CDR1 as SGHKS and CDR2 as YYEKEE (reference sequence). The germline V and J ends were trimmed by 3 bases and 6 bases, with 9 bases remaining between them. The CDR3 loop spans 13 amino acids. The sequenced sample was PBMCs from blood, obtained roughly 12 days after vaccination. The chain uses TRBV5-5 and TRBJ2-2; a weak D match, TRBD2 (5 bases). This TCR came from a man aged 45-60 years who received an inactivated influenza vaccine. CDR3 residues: CASSSSGSGELFF. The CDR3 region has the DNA TGTGCCAGCAGCTCGTCGGGGTCCGGGGAGCTGTTTTTT.